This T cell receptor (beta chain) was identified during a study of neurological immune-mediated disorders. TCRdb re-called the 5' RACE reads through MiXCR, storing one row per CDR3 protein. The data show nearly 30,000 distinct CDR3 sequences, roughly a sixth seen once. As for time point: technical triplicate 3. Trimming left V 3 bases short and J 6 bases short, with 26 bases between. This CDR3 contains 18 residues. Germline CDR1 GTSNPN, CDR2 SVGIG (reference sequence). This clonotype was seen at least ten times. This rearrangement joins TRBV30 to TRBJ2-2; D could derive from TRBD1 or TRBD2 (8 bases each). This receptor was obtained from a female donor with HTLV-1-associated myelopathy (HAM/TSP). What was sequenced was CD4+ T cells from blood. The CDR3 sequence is CAWRPTGVSGSGAGELFF. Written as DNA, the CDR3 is TGTGCCTGGAGACCGACAGGGGTCAGCGGGAGCGGCGCCGGGGAGCTGTTTTTT.